This TCR beta chain is drawn from a study of graft-versus-host responses after intestinal transplantation. Method: immunoSEQ multiplex PCR; TCRdb's copy keeps in-frame clones and lacks some. Among roughly 120,000 clones listed, just over 90% were seen once. About this clone: Its antigen remains unknown.

This CDR3 is 17 amino acids long. Between the trimmed V and J ends, which lost 4 bases and 0 bases, there was a span of 17 bases. CDR1 is MDHEN, CDR2 SYDVKM, per germline. This sequence was found in a human donor who received an intestinal transplant. The chain carries TRBV28 and TRBJ2-3, with D perhaps TRBD1 (5 bases). This sample comprised unstimulated CD8+ T cells sorted from spleen or lymph node cells, obtained before intestinal transplant. CDR3 DNA: TGTGCCAGCAGTTCCGAGACAGCGTTAGATAGCACAGATACGCAGTATTTT. Translating it yields CASSSETALDSTDTQYF.